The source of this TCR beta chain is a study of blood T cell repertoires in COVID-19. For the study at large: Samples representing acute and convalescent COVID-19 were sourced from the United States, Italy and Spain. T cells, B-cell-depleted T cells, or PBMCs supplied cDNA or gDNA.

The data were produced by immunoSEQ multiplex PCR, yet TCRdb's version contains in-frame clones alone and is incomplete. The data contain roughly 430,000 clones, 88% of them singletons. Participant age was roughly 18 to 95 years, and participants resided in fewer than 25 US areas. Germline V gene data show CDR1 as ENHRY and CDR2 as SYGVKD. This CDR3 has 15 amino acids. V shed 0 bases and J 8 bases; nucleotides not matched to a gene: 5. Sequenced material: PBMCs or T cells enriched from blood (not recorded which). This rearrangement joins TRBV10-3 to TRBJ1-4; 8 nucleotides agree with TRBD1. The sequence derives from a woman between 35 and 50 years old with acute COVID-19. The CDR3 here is CAISESIQGEEKLFF. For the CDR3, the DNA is TGTGCCATCAGTGAGTCGATACAGGGGGAAGAAAAACTGTTTTTT.